This record looks at one T cell receptor beta chain sequence and its context. Its antigen is unidentified. The data are from a study of cytomegalovirus exposure and HLA in healthy donors. Overall study findings and caveats: Follow-up analysis later connected one missense variant in DCLRE1C with trimming of TCR beta V- and J-genes.

PCR involved 60 Vbeta and 13 Jbeta primers. Assay used: immunoSEQ multiplex PCR; TCRdb lists only in-frame clones, some missing. This sample has 150,000 to 200,000 clones, with around 78% found just once. V was shortened by 4 bases and J by 1 base, with 10 bases between the two germline ends. Germline V gene sequence: CDR1 LGHNA, CDR2 YNFKEQ. The CDR3 has 14 residues. The source of this sequence is a woman in her forties or fifties in good health and CMV-seropositive. The sequenced sample consisted of PBMCs. V usage is TRBV4-2 and J usage is TRBJ2-5, with D tentatively TRBD1 (6 bases). The CDR3 sequence: CASSLGQTQETQYF. In nucleotides, the CDR3 is TGTGCCAGCAGCCTGGGACAAACCCAAGAGACCCAGTACTTC.